This T cell receptor (beta chain) emerged from a study of blood T cells in healthy people across ages (dated by TCRdb to the mid-2010s). With regard to the full study: In model experiments, template switching captured about one uniquely barcoded TCR beta cDNA molecule for every two T cells. To track age-related changes in TCR beta repertoire diversity, the study relied on deep sequencing normalized with unique cDNA molecular identifiers. The donors were divided into four age groups: young (average 16 years), middle-aged (about 40), aged (around 67) and long-lived (about 79). To avoid experimental bias, donors of different ages were distributed randomly across sequencing lanes. The study analyzed two additional independent replicas of 1 million unique cDNA reads from the same blood draw for two donors, one aged 18 to 30 and one aged 80 or older. The investigation overall reported the following: Because the CMV infection status of the donors was unknown, age-related changes in expanded clonotypes may potentially have been confounded. Observed TCR beta diversity correlated strongly with the percentage of naive T cells measured by flow cytometry. Since profiling was done on bulk unsorted PBMCs, naive and antigen-experienced compartments could not be conclusively compared. As age increased, observed TCR beta diversity per million T cells dropped in a roughly linear way, and a significant reduction was already evident by age 40. Estimates of total diversity from one million sequenced T cells were regarded as lower bounds and underestimates. Compared with the aged group, the long-lived group had more naive CD4+ T cells, fewer expanded clones and increased TCR diversity, suggesting age selection.

The donors were roughly 40 Caucasian individuals from Russia, aged roughly 6 to 100 years, who were systemically healthy. Each donor gave approximately 9.3 milliliters of peripheral blood, collected into EDTA-treated Vacutainer tubes. Ficoll-Paque density-gradient centrifugation was used to isolate PBMCs, with at least 7 million per sample. Total RNA, at least 6 micrograms per sample, was extracted from PBMCs with Trizol reagent. For every donor, flow cytometry on a PBMC aliquot measured the percentage of naive CD45RAhigh/CD27high T cells. Library generation was performed with 5' RACE. Sequencing instrument: Illumina HiSeq 2500. A second roughly 6 to 11 cycle PCR used a sample-barcoded 5' primer and a J-beta primer mix. Each TCR beta cDNA molecule received a unique molecular identifier from a template-switch 5' adaptor carrying 12 random nucleotides. Each sample yielded at least 3 million CDR3-containing paired-end reads. First-strand cDNA was synthesized from all RNA with the Mint cDNA synthesis kit, primed by a TRBC-specific oligonucleotide. After uracil-DNA glycosylase treatment, a first 18-cycle PCR used universal primers M1SS and BC2_uni_R on all cDNA. The authors' pipeline ran thus. Each sample was normalized by randomly selecting 1 million high-quality reads, each carrying a distinct molecular identifier. Instead of being binned into consensus sequences, reads with shared molecular identifiers were discarded. CDR3 identification, clonotype clustering and error correction used MiTCR with a Q25 quality threshold and the strictest error-elimination algorithm. A nonparametric unseen species model with Euler transformation was used to estimate a lower bound on total TCR beta diversity. TCRdb reprocessing: public reads trimmed at Q25 with fastp, clones called with MiXCR, in-frame beta chains kept. Identical CDR3 proteins give one entry, which carries the most common genes and DNA. The V and J calls, along with clone size, are taken from TCRdb and not from the paper's own processing. Present in this sample are 650,000 or so distinct CDR3 sequences, over 40% of which were seen just once. The biggest ten clones account for about 13% of the sample.

Turning to this clonotype: No cognate antigen has been identified for it. No qualities accompany the bases; no much larger clone lies one base away.

Sequences SGDLS (CDR1) and YYNGEE (CDR2) are obtained from the germline V gene. CDR3 length: 14 amino acids, cysteine to phenylalanine. This entry keeps only the CDR3 DNA: 42 bases, framed from base 1. At the junction V is shortened by 3 bases and J by 5 bases; bases outside the gene matches: 6. The TCR was taken from a woman over 75 in good health. Sequenced: blood. This receptor chain uses TRBV9 and TRBJ1-2, with 8 bases aligning to TRBD1. At the DNA level, the sequence is TGTGCCAGCAGCGCAGGGGGCTTTGATTATGGCTACACCTTC. Its amino acids are CASSAGGFDYGYTF.